Following are 9 T cell receptor beta chains from one sample sequenced in a study of CD8 T cells in ankylosing spondylitis. In TCRdb, the 5' RACE reads were re-called with MiXCR into one record per CDR3 protein. This table holds 350,000 to 400,000 distinct CDR3 sequences, 20% to 25% found once. Input material: blood, either unsorted or a sorted T cell fraction (not recorded which). These TCRs come from a male donor with ankylosing spondylitis or in good health (not recorded which).

The chain joins TRBV11-2 to TRBJ2-7; unclear D gene. V lost 2 bases and J 3 bases, leaving 17 bases between the germline ends. The germline CDR1 and CDR2 sequences are SGHAT and FQNNGV. CDR3 length: 16 residues. CDR3 protein: CASSLNAIGNRYEQYF. The CDR3 region has the DNA TGTGCCAGCAGCTTAAATGCTATCGGTAACCGCTACGAGCAGTACTTC.

J is TRBJ2-3 and V is TRBV12-3 or TRBV12-4; weak D call: TRBD2 (5 bases). The CDR3 length is 18 residues. For the CDR3, the DNA is TGTACCATCAGTTTTAGGAGCGGCCCAATAACTAGCACAGATACGCAGTATTTT. Translation gives CTISFRSGPITSTDTQYF.

V and J are TRBV12-3 or TRBV12-4 and TRBJ1-1; maybe TRBD1 (6 bases). The CDR3 is made up of 16 amino acids. The V end was cut by 6 bases, the J end by 0 bases, with 17 bases between. The CDR3, as DNA: TGTGCCAGCAGCAATAGACAGGCCTGGCTGAACACTGAAGCTTTCTTT. It is translated as CASSNRQAWLNTEAFF.

This chain links TRBV3-1 with TRBJ2-3, with D tentatively TRBD1 (6 bases). The CDR3 consists of 15 residues. V lost 2 bases, J lost 4 bases, and 13 bases lay in between. CDR1 and CDR2 (germline): LGHDT, YNNKEL (reference sequence). The CDR3: CASSQTTGRADTQYF. The DNA of the CDR3 is TGTGCCAGCAGCCAAACGACAGGTCGCGCAGATACGCAGTATTTT.

The J gene is TRBJ2-1, the V gene TRBV10-2; unclear D gene. The V end was cut by 4 bases, the J end by 2 bases, with 9 bases between. CDR1 and CDR2 (germline): WSHSY, SAAADI. The CDR3 is 14 residues long. The CDR3 sequence: CASSGPLTYNEQFF. The CDR3 bases are TGCGCCAGCAGTGGACCCCTTACCTACAATGAGCAGTTCTTC.

This clonotype appeared a few times. CDR3 coding DNA: TGTGCCAGCAGCTTTGGAGGGCAGAGGGGTTACCCTGAAGCTTTCTTT. It encodes CASSFGGQRGYPEAFF. The rearrangement uses TRBV5-6 and TRBJ1-1; possible D gene TRBD1, 5 bases. Germline CDR1 is SGHDT and CDR2 is YYEEEE. Trimming pared 2 bases from V and 6 bases from J, leaving 20 bases between. This CDR3 has 16 amino acids.

This chain uses TRBV12-3 or TRBV12-4 with TRBJ2-5; D is unclear. This CDR3 contains 14 residues. Trimming took off 3 bases at V and 2 bases at J, with 10 bases between the two ends. CDR3 protein: CASSFPHLQETQYF. The DNA for the CDR3 is TGTGCCAGCAGTTTCCCACACCTACAAGAGACCCAGTACTTC.

This chain uses TRBV29-1 with TRBJ2-1; TRBD1 agrees at 11 bases. This CDR3 contains 12 residues. Germline assignment: CDR1 SQVTM and CDR2 ANQGSEA. The V gene end was trimmed by 7 bases and the J gene end by 9 bases; junction bases not matched to a gene: 5. CDR3 DNA sequence: TGCAGCGAAGGACAGGGGGCAAGTGAGCAGTTCTTC. This gives the protein CSEGQGASEQFF.

This chain connects TRBV23-1 to TRBJ2-7; D possibly corresponds to TRBD1 (7 bases). TRBV23-1 is noted as an ORF with a role that remains uncertain. The CDR3 sequence is 18 residues long. V lost 2 bases, J lost 3 bases, and 23 bases lay in between. The CDR3 region is CASSQAGQGDYQDYEQYF. CDR3 DNA sequence: TGCGCCAGCAGTCAAGCGGGGCAGGGGGATTATCAGGACTACGAGCAGTACTTC.